These 26 T cell receptor beta chains share one sample of origin, sequenced in a study of T cell responses to AZD1222 COVID-19 vaccine. TCRdb's table, derived via immunoSEQ multiplex PCR, lists solely in-frame clones and lacks some. The sample lists about 8,000 clones, around 87% occurring once. The specimen comprised peripheral blood, sampled 28 days after the second AZD1222 dose. Every receptor here comes from an adult who received the AZD1222 COVID-19 vaccine.

CDR3 coding DNA: TGTGCCAGCAGCCAAGATCCAGGGAGCTCCTACGAGCAGTACTTC. It is translated as CASSQDPGSSYEQYF. The chain joins TRBV4-2 to TRBJ2-7; the D call may be TRBD1 or TRBD2 (5 bases each). This CDR3 has 15 amino acids. Trimming pared 0 bases from V and 0 bases from J, leaving 9 bases between. Germline CDR1 and CDR2: LGHNA and YNFKEQ.

The CDR3 is CASNSIRAGGPWYF. DNA of the CDR3: TGTGCCAGCAATAGTATTAGAGCGGGAGGCCCCTGGTACTTC. The chain combines TRBV6-5 with TRBJ2-5; the match to TRBD2 covers 9 bases. CDR3 length: 14 amino acids. Trimming removed 7 bases from V and 13 bases from J; junction bases left unmatched: 16. Germline V CDR1 and CDR2: MNHEY, SVGAGI.

The chain is built from TRBV19 and TRBJ1-5; 9 bases line up with TRBD1. The CDR3 runs to 15 residues. V was clipped by 4 bases and J by 5 bases; unmatched bases: 6. Germline V gene sequence: CDR1 LNHDA, CDR2 SQIVND (reference sequence). Here the CDR3 reads CASSTTQGAHQPQHF. DNA for the CDR3: TGTGCCAGTAGTACCACACAGGGGGCCCATCAGCCCCAGCATTTT.

The chain employs TRBV6-2 or TRBV6-3 and TRBJ2-3; 14 bases match TRBD2. V dropped 4 bases and J dropped 5; count of bases not matched to a gene: 5. Germline lookup yields CDR1 MNHEY and CDR2 SVGEGT. The CDR3 contains 16 residues. DNA for the CDR3: TGTGCCAGCAGTTCGGGACTAGCGGGAGCCCTAGATACGCAGTATTTT. Encoded protein: CASSSGLAGALDTQYF.

The V call is TRBV6-2 or TRBV6-3, the J call TRBJ2-3, with 9 bases matching TRBD2. Losses at the gene ends were 6 bases for V and 5 bases for J; bases not matched to a gene: 3. The germline gives CDR1 MNHEY, CDR2 SVGEGT. The CDR3 is made up of 13 amino acids. The CDR3 here is CASRPSGEDTQYF. The CDR3 DNA is TGTGCCAGCAGGCCTAGCGGGGAAGATACGCAGTATTTT.

This chain uses TRBV19 with TRBJ1-2; 7 positions match TRBD1. CDR1 and CDR2 from the germline V gene are LNHDA and SQIVND (reference sequence). J gave up 2 bases and V 6 bases, and 6 bases lay outside the gene matches. The CDR3 is 14 amino acids. DNA of the CDR3: TGTGCCAGTAGCAACCCGGGACAGAACTATGGCTACACCTTC. Translating it yields CASSNPGQNYGYTF.

The CDR3 DNA follows: TGTGCCAGCAGCCAGGGACAGGGGGGGCAGCCCCAGCATTTT. Protein sequence: CASSQGQGGQPQHF. The V and J genes are TRBV3-1 (or the pseudogene TRBV3-2) and TRBJ1-5, with 11 positions matching TRBD1. V was pared by 3 bases and J by 7 bases, with 2 bases of the junction left unmatched. The V gene's germline CDR1 is LGHDT and CDR2 YNNKEL (reference sequence). The CDR3 runs 14 residues.

CDR3 in DNA: TGTGCCAGTAGTATCGAACCCGGGACAGGGGACGAGCAGTACTTC. Translated, it gives CASSIEPGTGDEQYF. The chain has TRBV19 and TRBJ2-7, with 10 bases matching TRBD1. The CDR3 runs 15 residues. V dropped 3 bases and J dropped 5; count of bases not matched to a gene: 7. Germline values: CDR1 LNHDA, CDR2 SQIVND (reference sequence).

In this sample, this clone turned up once. The CDR3 coding sequence is TGTGCCAGCAGTGAAGTAGGTCAGCCCCAGCATTTT. This gives the protein CASSEVGQPQHF. This chain uses TRBV6-1 with TRBJ1-5; D gene unclear. The CDR3 loop spans 12 amino acids. The germline CDR1 and CDR2 sequences are MNHNS and SASEGT. With 1 base removed from V and 6 bases from J, the gap between germline ends came to 4 bases.

The chain uses TRBV20-1 and TRBJ1-2; D perhaps matches TRBD1 (5 bases). Trimming shortened V by 0 bases and J by 8 bases, and 7 bases separated the two germline ends. The CDR3 is made up of 11 amino acids. The germline CDR1 and CDR2 sequences are DFQATT and SNEGSKA (reference sequence). The CDR3 region has the DNA TGCAGTGCTAGAGACCGGGGGGGCTACACCTTC. Translating it yields CSARDRGGYTF.

The chain uses TRBV19 and TRBJ1-1; D call uncertain. The germline gives CDR1 LNHDA, CDR2 SQIVND (reference sequence). The CDR3 extends over 12 amino acids. Trimming took 5 bases from V and 1 from J, leaving 5 bases between them. CDR3 in DNA: TGTGCCAGTAGTTATGAGAACACTGAAGCTTTCTTT. Translating gives CASSYENTEAFF. The full variable domain, its missing parts supplied by reference TRBV19 and TRBJ1-1, is DGGITQSPKYLFRKEGQNVTLSCEQNLNHDAMYWYRQDPGQGLRLIYYSQIVNDFQKGDIAEGYSVSREKKESFPLTVTSAQKNPTAFYLCASSYENTEAFFGQGTRLTVV.

The chain is built from TRBV5-5 and TRBJ2-3; 7 positions match TRBD2. V shed 3 bases, J shed 4 bases, and the junction held 11 bases outside the gene matches. Germline-derived CDR1 and CDR2 are SGHKS and YYEKEE (reference sequence). The CDR3 runs 16 residues. CDR3 in amino acids: CASSWGGFQLSDTQYF. DNA of the CDR3: TGTGCCAGCAGCTGGGGGGGATTCCAACTTTCAGATACGCAGTATTTT.

The chain links TRBV7-2 to TRBJ1-2, with D unclear. With 6 bases removed from V and 4 bases from J, the gap between germline ends came to 12 bases. The germline V gene encodes CDR1 SGHTA and CDR2 FQGNSA. The CDR3 covers 13 residues. The CDR3 region is CASRYSALYGYTF. CDR3 sequence (DNA): TGTGCCAGCAGGTACAGCGCACTCTATGGCTACACCTTC.

This sequence joins TRBV30 and TRBJ2-5; D call uncertain. Trimming cost V 0 bases and J 6 bases, with 8 bases left between them. Germline CDR1 and CDR2: GTSNPN and SVGIG (reference sequence). This CDR3 is 12 amino acids long. CDR3 region: CAWSVGPQTQYF. CDR3 bases: TGTGCCTGGAGTGTAGGGCCCCAGACCCAGTACTTC. Based on the CDR3 plus reference TRBV30 and TRBJ2-5, the full variable domain is SQTIHQWPATLVQPVGSPLSLECTVEGTSNPNLYWYRQAAGRGLQLLFYSVGIGQISSEVPQNLSASRPQDRQFILSSKKLLLSDSGFYLCAWSVGPQTQYFGPGTRLLVL.

This sequence joins TRBV5-4 and TRBJ1-5, with D hard to call. The V gene lost 4 bases and the J gene lost 3 bases, with 11 bases spanning the gap. Germline-derived CDR1 and CDR2 are SGHNT and YYREEE (reference sequence). The CDR3 contains 14 residues. The chain's CDR3 is CASSPRPSNQPQHF. In DNA form, the CDR3 reads TGTGCCAGCAGCCCCAGACCGTCCAATCAGCCCCAGCATTTT.

This chain links TRBV6-5 with TRBJ2-3; 12 positions match TRBD1. The CDR3 sequence is 15 residues long. V dropped 4 bases and J dropped 4; count of bases not matched to a gene: 3. Germline V gives CDR1 MNHEY, CDR2 SVGAGI. The chain's CDR3 is CASSWDRGQPDTQYF. The CDR3 coding sequence is TGTGCCAGCAGTTGGGACAGGGGGCAGCCAGATACGCAGTATTTT.

V usage is TRBV7-9 and J usage is TRBJ2-1, with a possible D match to TRBD1 (6 bases). The V and J ends lost 4 bases and 0 bases respectively, with 10 bases between them. This CDR3 is 15 amino acids long. Germline V lookup: CDR1 SEHNR, CDR2 FQNEAQ (reference sequence). The CDR3 spells CASSSGQSSYNEQFF. CDR3 in DNA: TGTGCCAGCAGCTCGGGACAAAGCTCCTACAATGAGCAGTTCTTC.

The V gene is TRBV5-1, the J gene TRBJ1-5; weak D call: TRBD1 (5 bases). Per germline, CDR1 SGHRS and CDR2 YFSETQ. There are 14 residues in the CDR3. V gave up 4 bases and J gave up 9 bases, with 17 bases separating them. CDR3 region: CASSTGTDGMPQHF. The CDR3 DNA follows: TGCGCCAGCAGCACCGGGACCGACGGGATGCCCCAGCATTTT. The full variable domain, in which reference TRBV5-1 and TRBJ1-5 provide the parts outside the CDR3, is KAGVTQTPRYLIKTRGQQVTLSCSPISGHRSVSWYQQTPGQGLQFLFEYFSETQRNKGNFPGRFSGRQFSNSRSEMNVSTLELGDSALYLCASSTGTDGMPQHFGDGTRLSIL.

The sample holds a few counts of this clone. As DNA, the CDR3 is TGTGCCAGCAGCTTGAGAACACAGGGGGCATACGAGCAGTACTTC. It translates to CASSLRTQGAYEQYF. The V and J genes are TRBV5-5 and TRBJ2-7, with 9 positions matching TRBD1. After removal of 1 base from V and 4 bases from J, the junction contained 6 bases not matched to a gene. This CDR3 is built from 15 residues. CDR1 is SGHKS, CDR2 YYEKEE, per germline (reference sequence).

This clone has a single count. The rearrangement links TRBV11-2 to TRBJ2-7; 10 positions match TRBD2. With 4 bases clipped from V and 0 bases from J, the junction kept 6 bases outside the gene matches. The V gene's germline CDR1 is SGHAT and CDR2 FQNNGV. The CDR3 contains 16 residues. CDR3 sequence: CASSSLLAGASYEQYF. CDR3 bases: TGTGCCAGCAGCTCCCTCCTAGCGGGAGCCTCCTACGAGCAGTACTTC.

The chain links TRBV4-1 to TRBJ2-5; 16 bases are a match to TRBD2. Per the germline V gene, CDR1 is MGHRA and CDR2 is YSYEKL. The CDR3 length is 18 residues. After removal of 3 bases from V and 3 bases from J, the junction contained 7 bases not matched to a gene. CDR3 sequence (DNA): TGCGCCAGCAGCCAGCAATCCGGGACTAGCGGGGGGGAAGAGACCCAGTACTTC. Translation: CASSQQSGTSGGEETQYF.

This rearrangement joins TRBV28 to TRBJ1-5, with D unresolved. Deletions cut 4 bases from V and 3 bases from J, with 13 bases between. The CDR3 contains 15 residues. The germline V gene has CDR1 MDHEN and CDR2 SYDVKM. CDR3: CASSSPPPDNQPQHF. CDR3 nucleotide sequence: TGTGCCAGCAGTTCCCCCCCACCGGACAATCAGCCCCAGCATTTT.

J is TRBJ2-3 and V is TRBV7-3, with 10 nucleotides matching TRBD1. Germline-derived CDR1 and CDR2 are SGHTA and FQGTGA. The CDR3 runs to 15 residues. The ends lost 7 bases at V and 2 bases at J; junction bases unmatched: 6. The CDR3 DNA is TGTGCCAGCAAGCGACAGGGGGCGTTCACAGATACGCAGTATTTT. This sequence encodes CASKRQGAFTDTQYF.

As to this clone: Mismatch with germline at one junction end may stem from a read error. The chain combines TRBV7-9 with TRBJ1-2, with 7 bases lining up with TRBD1. CDR1 is SEHNR, CDR2 FQNEAQ, per germline (reference sequence). The CDR3 extends over 12 amino acids. This chain's CDR3 is CASSPSVRGSAF. Written as DNA, the CDR3 is TGTGCCAGCAGCCCCTCTGTCAGGGGGTCGGCGTTC. Together with reference TRBV7-9 and TRBJ1-2, the CDR3 gives the full variable domain: DTGVSQNPRHKITKRGQNVTFRCDPISEHNRLYWYRQTLGQGPEFLTYFQNEAQLEKSRLLSDRFSAERPKGSFSTLEIQRTEQGDSAMYLCASSPSVRGSAFGSGTRLTVV.

The gene calls are TRBV4-3 and TRBJ2-7, with D perhaps TRBD2 (6 bases). Germline V lookup: CDR1 LGHNA, CDR2 YSLEER. CDR3 length: 14 amino acids. V lost 5 bases and J 7 bases, leaving 18 bases between the germline ends. CDR3 in amino acids: CASSYGLASVEQYF. The CDR3 DNA reads TGCGCCAGCAGCTATGGGCTCGCTAGCGTGGAGCAGTACTTC.

The chain is built from TRBV5-5 and TRBJ2-5; 8 bases are shared with TRBD1. Germline trimming cut 2 bases from V and 1 base from J; bases unmatched to any gene: 7. From germline, CDR1 is SGHKS and CDR2 YYEKEE (reference sequence). This CDR3 is 16 amino acids long. The CDR3 nucleotides read TGTGCCAGCAGCTTCGCGACGGGGACAGGCCAAGAGACCCAGTACTTC. It translates to CASSFATGTGQETQYF.